This T cell receptor beta chain originates from a study of graft-versus-host responses after intestinal transplantation (dated by TCRdb to about 2021). For the study in its entirety: Recipients received multivisceral, liver-intestinal, or isolated intestinal transplants. Every recipient was given anti-thymocyte globulin induction, followed by around three years of maintenance tacrolimus and steroids. Graft-versus-host and host-versus-graft alloreactive T cell clones were tracked in the graft, circulation and bone marrow after intestinal transplantation using bulk TCR-beta CDR3 sequencing. To identify alloreactive clones, pre-transplant mixed lymphocyte reaction products were sequenced and then compared with unstimulated pre-transplant donor and recipient T cells. A cohort of fewer than 25 intestinal transplant recipients, including one retransplant, was enrolled, and a few patients lacking pretransplant specimens were excluded. A peak of at least 4% donor T cells among recipient peripheral blood mononuclear cells was the definition used for donor T cell macrochimerism. Rather than going through the commercial service, samples from three later patients were sequenced in-house on an Illumina MiSeq and processed with MiXCR. Study-level results and caveats: High GvH to HvG T cell clonal ratios were observed in the allografts of patients with donor T cell macrochimerism. The conclusions were limited by the relatively low number and heterogeneity of the intestinal transplant patients. GvH clones were detected in recipient bone marrow, and some of these GvH clones were observed earlier in ileal mucosa or blood, consistent with an intestinal mucosal origin. Peak levels of circulating GvH clones were associated with declines in HvG clones early after transplant.

The germline V gene yields MNHNS for CDR1 and SASEGT for CDR2. Including the terminal cysteine and phenylalanine, the CDR3 comprises 15 residues. Solely the CDR3 DNA is kept, with 45 bases framed from the first base. V and J lose 2 bases and 3 bases, and a span of 11 bases separates them. In regard to this clone: Its antigen remains unidentified. Base qualities are not provided; no much larger clone lies one nucleotide away.

The meaning of the sample's time point label: cells obtained before transplantation from donor or recipient. CD3+CD4+ and CD3+CD8+ populations were FACS-sorted from unstimulated pre-transplant donor and recipient cells taken from spleen or lymph nodes. The method was the immunoSEQ multiplex PCR assay. In most patients, genomic DNA was isolated using the Qiagen DNeasy Blood and Tissue Kit and sent frozen to Adaptive Biotechnologies for TCR sequencing. Adaptive Biotechnologies carried out high-throughput TCR-beta CDR3 sequencing of genomic DNA for most patients. Per the original workflow: Adaptive's ImmunoSEQ software was the source of the TCR sequencing data for about 20 patients, while a few other patients were processed with MiXCR and VDJtools. CD4 versus CD8 sorting errors were corrected by removing sequences found in both subsets at a frequency ratio below 5:1. CDR3 nucleotide sequences shared between donor and recipient were removed because their origin could not be assigned. Alloreactive clones required at least 2-fold expansion over unstimulated cells and minimum CFSE-low frequency of 0.002% (template counts) or 0.001% (read counts). A clone was considered mappable if detected in the sequenced pre-transplant spleen, lymph node, or MLR CFSE-low populations of the donor or recipient. The cumulative frequency of alloreactive clones was calculated as a percentage of all sequences, weighted by copy number. The immuneACCESS repertoire file appears here via TCRdb, limited to in-frame rearrangements. These files lack a portion of the clones; in checked studies, under half of the deficit traces to unresolved V genes, and the cause of the others is not known. V and J calls and clone size are as listed in that table; D and trimming were resolved from the DNA. This sample has some 86,000 clones in its table, and about 85% of those were observed once. The ten largest clones capture around 0.3% of the sample.

Recombination connected TRBV6-1 to TRBJ2-1, and TRBD1 may be the D gene, going by 5 matching bases. This TCR was sampled from a human donor who was the organ donor for an intestinal transplant. The sequencing used unstimulated CD4+ T cells sorted from spleen or lymph node cells, collected before transplant. The DNA sequence is TGTGCCAGCAGTGAAATGGACATACTCTACAATGAGCAGTTCTTC. This codes for CASSEMDILYNEQFF.